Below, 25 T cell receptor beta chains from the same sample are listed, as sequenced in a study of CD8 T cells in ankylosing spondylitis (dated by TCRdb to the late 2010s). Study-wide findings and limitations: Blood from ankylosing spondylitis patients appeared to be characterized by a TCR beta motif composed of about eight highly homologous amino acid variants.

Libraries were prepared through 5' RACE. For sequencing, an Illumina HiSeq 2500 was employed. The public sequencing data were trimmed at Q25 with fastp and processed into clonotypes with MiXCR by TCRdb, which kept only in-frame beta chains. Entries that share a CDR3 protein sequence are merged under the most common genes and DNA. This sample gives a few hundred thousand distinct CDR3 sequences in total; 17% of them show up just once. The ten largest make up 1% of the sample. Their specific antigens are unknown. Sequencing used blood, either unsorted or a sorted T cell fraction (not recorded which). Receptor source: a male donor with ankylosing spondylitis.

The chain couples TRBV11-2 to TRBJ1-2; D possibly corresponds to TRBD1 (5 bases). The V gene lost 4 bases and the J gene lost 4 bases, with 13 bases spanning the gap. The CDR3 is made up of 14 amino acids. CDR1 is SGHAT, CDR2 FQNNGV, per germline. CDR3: CASSWGERIYGYTF. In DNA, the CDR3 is TGTGCCAGCAGCTGGGGGGAGCGCATCTATGGCTACACCTTC.

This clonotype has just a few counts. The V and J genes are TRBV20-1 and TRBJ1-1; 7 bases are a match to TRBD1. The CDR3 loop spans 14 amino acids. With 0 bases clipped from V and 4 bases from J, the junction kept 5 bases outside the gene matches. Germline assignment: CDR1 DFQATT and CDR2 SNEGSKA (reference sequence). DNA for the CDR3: TGCAGTGCTAGAGATCCTCGACAGGGCACTGAAGCTTTCTTT. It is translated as CSARDPRQGTEAFF.

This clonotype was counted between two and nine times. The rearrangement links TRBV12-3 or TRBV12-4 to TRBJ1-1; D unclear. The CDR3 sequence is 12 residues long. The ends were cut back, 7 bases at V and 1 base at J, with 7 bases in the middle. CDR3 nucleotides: TGTGCCAGCAACAGAGAGAACACTGAAGCTTTCTTT. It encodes CASNRENTEAFF.

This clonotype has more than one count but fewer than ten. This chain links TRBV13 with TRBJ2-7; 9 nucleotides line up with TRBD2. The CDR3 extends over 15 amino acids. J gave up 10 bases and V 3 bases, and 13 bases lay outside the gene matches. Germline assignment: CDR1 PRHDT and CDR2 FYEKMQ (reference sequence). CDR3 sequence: CASSFGLAGSGLQYF. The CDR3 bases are TGTGCCAGCAGCTTCGGGCTAGCGGGGAGCGGTCTCCAGTACTTC.

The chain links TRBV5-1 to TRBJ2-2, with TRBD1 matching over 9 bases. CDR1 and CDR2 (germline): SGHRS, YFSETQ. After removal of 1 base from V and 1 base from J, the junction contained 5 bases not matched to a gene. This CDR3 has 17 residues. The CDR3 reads CASSLPWTGVNTGELFF. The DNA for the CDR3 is TGCGCCAGCAGCTTGCCGTGGACAGGGGTGAACACCGGGGAGCTGTTTTTT.

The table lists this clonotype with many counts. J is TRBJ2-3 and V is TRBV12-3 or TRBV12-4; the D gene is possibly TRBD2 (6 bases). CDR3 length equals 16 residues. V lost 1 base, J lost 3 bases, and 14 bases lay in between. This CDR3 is CASSLGGKRATDTQYF. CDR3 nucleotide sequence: TGTGCCAGCAGTTTAGGTGGAAAGCGGGCGACAGATACGCAGTATTTT.

The CDR3 protein is CASSPTSGRLHEQFF. CDR3 DNA sequence: TGTGCCAGCAGCCCAACTAGCGGGAGATTGCATGAGCAGTTCTTC. J is TRBJ2-1 and V is TRBV7-9, with 11 bases fitting TRBD2. Germline assignment: CDR1 SEHNR and CDR2 FQNEAQ (reference sequence). Unmatched junction bases numbered 8, after V lost 5 bases and J lost 8 bases. CDR3 size: 15 residues.

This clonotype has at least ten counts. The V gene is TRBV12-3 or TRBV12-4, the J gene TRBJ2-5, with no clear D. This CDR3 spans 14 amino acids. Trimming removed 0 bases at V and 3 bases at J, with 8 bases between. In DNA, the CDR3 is TGTGCCAGCAGTTTAGCGGTCGGAAAAGAGACCCAGTACTTC. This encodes CASSLAVGKETQYF.

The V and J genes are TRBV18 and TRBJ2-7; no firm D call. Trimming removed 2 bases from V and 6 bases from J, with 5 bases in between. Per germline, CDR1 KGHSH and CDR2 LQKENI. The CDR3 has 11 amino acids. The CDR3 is CASSPGAEQYF. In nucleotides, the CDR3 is TGTGCCAGCTCACCAGGTGCCGAGCAGTACTTC.

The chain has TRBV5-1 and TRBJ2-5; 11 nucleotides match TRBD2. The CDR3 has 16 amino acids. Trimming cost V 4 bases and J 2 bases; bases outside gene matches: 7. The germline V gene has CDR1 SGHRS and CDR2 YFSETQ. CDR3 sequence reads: CASSRVGTSGQETQYF. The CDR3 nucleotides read TGCGCCAGCAGCCGAGTCGGGACTAGCGGTCAAGAGACCCAGTACTTC.

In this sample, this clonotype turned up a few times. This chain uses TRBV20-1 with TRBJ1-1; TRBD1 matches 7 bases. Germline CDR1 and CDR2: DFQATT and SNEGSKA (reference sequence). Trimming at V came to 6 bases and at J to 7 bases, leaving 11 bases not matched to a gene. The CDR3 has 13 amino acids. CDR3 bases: TGCAGTGCAGACTCCAGGGGGGTGAGTGAAGCTTTCTTT. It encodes CSADSRGVSEAFF.

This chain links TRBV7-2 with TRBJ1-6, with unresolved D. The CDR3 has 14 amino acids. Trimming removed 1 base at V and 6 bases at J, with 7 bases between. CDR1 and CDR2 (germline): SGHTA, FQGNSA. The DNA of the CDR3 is TGTGCCAGCAGCTTAGACGGAACTAATTCACCCCTCCACTTT. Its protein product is CASSLDGTNSPLHF.

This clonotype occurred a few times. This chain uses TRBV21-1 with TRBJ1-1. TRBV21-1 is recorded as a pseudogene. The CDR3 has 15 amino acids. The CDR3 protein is CASSVFVWGNTEAFF. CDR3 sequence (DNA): TGTGCCAGCAGCGTCTTTGTGTGGGGTAACACTGAAGCTTTCTTT.

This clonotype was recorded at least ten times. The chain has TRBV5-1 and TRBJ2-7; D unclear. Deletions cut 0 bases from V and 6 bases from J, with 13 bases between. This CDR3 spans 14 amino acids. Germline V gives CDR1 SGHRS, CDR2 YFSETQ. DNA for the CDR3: TGCGCCAGCAGCTTGGTACCTGAAAATCGCGAGCAGTACTTC. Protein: CASSLVPENREQYF.

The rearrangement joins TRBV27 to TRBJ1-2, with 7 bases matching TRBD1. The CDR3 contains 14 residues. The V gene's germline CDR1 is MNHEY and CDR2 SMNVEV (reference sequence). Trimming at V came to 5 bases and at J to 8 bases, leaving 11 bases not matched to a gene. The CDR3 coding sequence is TGTGCCAGCAGTCCAGGGGGGTCCAGTCAGGGCTACACCTTC. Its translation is CASSPGGSSQGYTF.

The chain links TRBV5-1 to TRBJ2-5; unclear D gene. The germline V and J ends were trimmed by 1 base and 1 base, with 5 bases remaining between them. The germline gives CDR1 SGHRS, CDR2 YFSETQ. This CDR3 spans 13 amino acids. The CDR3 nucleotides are TGCGCCAGCAGCTTGAGCCCCCAAGAGACCCAGTACTTC. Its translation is CASSLSPQETQYF.

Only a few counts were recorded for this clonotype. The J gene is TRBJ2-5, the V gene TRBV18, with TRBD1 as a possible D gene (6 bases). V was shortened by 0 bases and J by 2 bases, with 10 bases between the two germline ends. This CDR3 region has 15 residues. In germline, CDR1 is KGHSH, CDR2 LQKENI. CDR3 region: CASSPPGTKQETQYF. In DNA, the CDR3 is TGTGCCAGCTCACCACCCGGGACAAAACAAGAGACCCAGTACTTC.

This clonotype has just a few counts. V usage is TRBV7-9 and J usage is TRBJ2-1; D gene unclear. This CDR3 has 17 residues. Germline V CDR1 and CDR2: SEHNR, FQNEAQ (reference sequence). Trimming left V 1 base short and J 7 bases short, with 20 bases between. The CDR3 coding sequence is TGTGCCAGCAGCTTAGAGGTAGTATCGCCGAATATGAATGAGCAGTTCTTC. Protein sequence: CASSLEVVSPNMNEQFF.

In DNA form, the CDR3 reads TGTGCCAGCAGTTACGGGACTAGCGGGACCTACGAGCAGTACTTC. Translating gives CASSYGTSGTYEQYF. The chain couples TRBV6-5 to TRBJ2-7, with TRBD2 matching 13 bases. Trimming cost V 2 bases and J 2 bases; bases outside gene matches: 0. In germline, CDR1 is MNHEY, CDR2 SVGAGI. CDR3 size: 15 residues.

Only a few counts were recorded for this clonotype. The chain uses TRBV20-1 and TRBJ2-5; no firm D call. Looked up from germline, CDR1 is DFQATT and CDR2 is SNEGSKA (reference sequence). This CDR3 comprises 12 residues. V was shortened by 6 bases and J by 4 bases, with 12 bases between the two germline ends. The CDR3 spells CSAINELETQYF. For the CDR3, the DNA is TGCAGTGCAATTAACGAGTTAGAGACCCAGTACTTC.

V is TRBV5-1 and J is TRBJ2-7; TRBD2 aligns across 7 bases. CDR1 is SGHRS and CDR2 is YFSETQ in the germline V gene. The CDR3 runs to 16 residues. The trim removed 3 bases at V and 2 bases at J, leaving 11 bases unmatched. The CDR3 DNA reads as TGCGCCAGCAGCTGGGGGGGACTCCCCTTCACCTACGAGCAGTACTTC. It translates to CASSWGGLPFTYEQYF.

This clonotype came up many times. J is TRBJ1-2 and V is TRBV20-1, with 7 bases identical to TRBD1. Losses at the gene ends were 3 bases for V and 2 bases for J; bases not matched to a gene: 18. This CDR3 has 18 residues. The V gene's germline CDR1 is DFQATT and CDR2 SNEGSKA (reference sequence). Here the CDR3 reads CSARIKGYRGGFNYGYTF. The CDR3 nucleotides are TGCAGTGCTAGGATTAAAGGTTACAGGGGCGGTTTCAACTATGGCTACACCTTC.

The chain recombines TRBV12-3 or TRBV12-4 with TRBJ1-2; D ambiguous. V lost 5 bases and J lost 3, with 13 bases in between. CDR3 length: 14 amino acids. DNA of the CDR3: TGTGCCAGCAGTATGGCAGCCGTGGACTATGGCTACACCTTC. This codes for CASSMAAVDYGYTF.

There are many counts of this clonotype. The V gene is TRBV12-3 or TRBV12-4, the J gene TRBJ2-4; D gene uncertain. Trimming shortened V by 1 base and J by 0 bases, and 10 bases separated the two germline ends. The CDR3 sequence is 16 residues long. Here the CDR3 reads CASSLGPSIAKNIQYF. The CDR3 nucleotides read TGTGCCAGCAGTTTAGGACCATCAATAGCCAAAAACATTCAGTACTTC.

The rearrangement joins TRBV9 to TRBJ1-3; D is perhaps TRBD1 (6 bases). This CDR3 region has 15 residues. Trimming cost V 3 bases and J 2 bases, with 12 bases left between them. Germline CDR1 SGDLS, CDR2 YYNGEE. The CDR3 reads CASSAGGHAGNTIYF. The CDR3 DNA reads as TGTGCCAGCAGCGCCGGGGGACACGCTGGAAACACCATATATTTT. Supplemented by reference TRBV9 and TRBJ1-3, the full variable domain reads DSGVTQTPKHLITATGQRVTLRCSPRSGDLSVYWYQQSLDQGLQFLIQYYNGEERAKGNILERFSAQQFPDLHSELNLSSLELGDSALYFCASSAGGHAGNTIYFGEGSWLTVV.